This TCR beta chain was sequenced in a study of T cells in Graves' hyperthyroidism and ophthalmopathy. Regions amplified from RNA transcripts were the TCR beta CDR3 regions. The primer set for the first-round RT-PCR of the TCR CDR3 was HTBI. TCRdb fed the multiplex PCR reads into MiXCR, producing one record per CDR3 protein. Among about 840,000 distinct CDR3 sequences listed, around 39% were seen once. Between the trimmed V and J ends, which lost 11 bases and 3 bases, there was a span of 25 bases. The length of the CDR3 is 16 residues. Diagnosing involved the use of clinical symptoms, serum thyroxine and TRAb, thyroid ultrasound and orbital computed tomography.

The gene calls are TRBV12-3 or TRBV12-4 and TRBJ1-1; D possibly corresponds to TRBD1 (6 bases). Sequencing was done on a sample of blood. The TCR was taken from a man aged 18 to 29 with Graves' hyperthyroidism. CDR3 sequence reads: CAGTGALTGLDTEAFF. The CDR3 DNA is TGTGCCGGCACTGGGGCCCTCACAGGGTTGGACACTGAAGCTTTCTTT.